A single sample gave rise to the 27 T cell receptor beta chains below, sequenced in a study of Tregs in tolerant kidney transplant recipients. Repertoires were generated with immunoSEQ multiplex PCR, while TCRdb's copy carries only in-frame clones and drops some. This sample has about 83,000 clones, with less than 98% found just once. The sample in question was CD4+ T cells from blood, obtained before the transplant. The receptors come from a human donor who received a combined kidney and bone marrow transplant.

The chain uses TRBV7-3 and TRBJ2-3; 9 nucleotides match TRBD2. V shed 5 bases and J 0 bases; nucleotides not matched to a gene: 15. The CDR3 contains 19 residues. The V gene's germline CDR1 is SGHTA and CDR2 FQGTGA. In DNA, the CDR3 is TGTGCCAGCAGCCCCACGGGGGTAGCGGGAGCTATTAGCACAGATACGCAGTATTTT. Residues: CASSPTGVAGAISTDTQYF.

The rearrangement joins TRBV5-5 to TRBJ1-2; no firm D call. The CDR3 is made up of 15 amino acids. CDR1 SGHKS and CDR2 YYEKEE come from the germline V gene (reference sequence). Trimming stripped 0 bases from V and 7 bases from J, with 16 bases between. This CDR3 is CASSLGMPGIFGYTF. CDR3 sequence (DNA): TGTGCCAGCAGCTTGGGGATGCCGGGGATTTTTGGCTACACCTTC.

The chain combines TRBV18 with TRBJ1-4, with TRBD1 identical over 7 bases. CDR3 length: 14 amino acids. J was trimmed by 6 bases and V by 0 bases; bases with no gene match: 1. CDR1 and CDR2 (germline): KGHSH, LQKENI. DNA for the CDR3: TGTGCCAGCTCACCACCGCAGGGGGATGAAAAACTGTTTTTT. Translated: CASSPPQGDEKLFF.

This chain links TRBV6-5 with TRBJ2-6; TRBD2 might be the D (5 bases). Deletions cut 7 bases from V and 2 bases from J, with 12 bases between. This CDR3 spans 15 amino acids. CDR1 MNHEY and CDR2 SVGAGI come from the germline V gene. CDR3 region: CASTPLAAGANVLTF. The CDR3 DNA sequence: TGTGCCAGCACCCCTCTAGCAGCTGGGGCCAACGTCCTGACTTTC.

The chain combines TRBV19 with TRBJ2-5; D possibly corresponds to TRBD2 (6 bases). Germline CDR1 is LNHDA and CDR2 is SQIVND (reference sequence). The CDR3 length is 15 residues. V lost 3 bases, J lost 4 bases, and 15 bases lay in between. CDR3 coding DNA: TGTGCCAGTAGTATCTCCCGACAGCGGGCAGAGACCCAGTACTTC. It translates to CASSISRQRAETQYF.

This rearrangement joins TRBV28 to TRBJ2-1; 10 nucleotides line up with TRBD2. CDR3 size: 17 residues. CDR1 MDHEN and CDR2 SYDVKM come from the germline V gene. V lost 1 base, J lost 3 bases, and 6 bases stayed unmatched. CDR3 bases: TGTGCCAGCAGTTTATTCTCTAGCGGGGGCCTCTACAATGAGCAGTTCTTC. Translated: CASSLFSSGGLYNEQFF.

J is TRBJ1-1 and V is TRBV4-3; D gene ambiguous. V shed 0 bases and J shed 1 base, with 12 bases lying between them. This CDR3 spans 16 amino acids. The V gene's germline CDR1 is LGHNA and CDR2 YSLEER. DNA of the CDR3: TGCGCCAGCAGCCAAGATCCAACGGGGTGGAACACTGAAGCTTTCTTT. Its protein is CASSQDPTGWNTEAFF.

The chain combines TRBV15 with TRBJ2-3; possibly TRBD2 for D (7 bases). The germline gives CDR1 LNHNV, CDR2 YYDKDF (reference sequence). The CDR3 runs 17 residues. V lost 0 bases and J lost 6, with 19 bases in between. CDR3 sequence: CATSRDGLGGGHDTQYF. CDR3 bases: TGTGCCACCAGCAGAGATGGGCTGGGGGGGGGCCATGATACGCAGTATTTT.

The chain joins TRBV12-5 to TRBJ2-2; TRBD2 matches 7 bases. V dropped 2 bases and J dropped 3; count of bases not matched to a gene: 9. Germline CDR1 is LGHNT and CDR2 is FRNRAP. The CDR3 is 17 residues long. CDR3 region: CASGLPPFGGYTGELFF. CDR3 coding DNA: TGTGCTAGTGGTTTGCCACCCTTCGGGGGGTACACCGGGGAGCTGTTTTTT.

The CDR3 DNA reads as TGTGCCAGCAGTGAAGCGCTTCGGGGATATAGCAATCAGCCCCAGCATTTT. Its translation is CASSEALRGYSNQPQHF. The rearrangement joins TRBV6-1 to TRBJ1-5; D is undetermined. This CDR3 is 17 amino acids long. The germline V and J ends were trimmed by 0 bases and 0 bases, with 12 bases remaining between them. The V gene's germline CDR1 is MNHNS and CDR2 SASEGT.

For this clone: At one of its ends the junction is not consistent with the germline gene, which may arise from a read error. CDR3 region: CASSQEDRGRYTGKLFF. CDR3 DNA sequence: TGCGCCAGCAGCCAAGAGGACAGGGGTCGGTACACCGGGAAGCTGTTTTTT. The chain joins TRBV4-1 to TRBJ2-2, with 9 positions matching TRBD1. Germline CDR1 reads MGHRA; CDR2 reads YSYEKL. The CDR3 has 17 amino acids.

This rearrangement joins TRBV5-6 to TRBJ1-5; 8 positions match TRBD1. The V and J ends lost 5 bases and 5 bases, in that order; junction bases with no gene match: 15. Germline CDR1 and CDR2: SGHDT and YYEEEE. The CDR3 sequence is 17 residues long. The CDR3 DNA reads as TGTGCCAGCAGTTTTTCATCTCACGGGACAGGACATCAGCCCCAGCATTTT. Its translation is CASSFSSHGTGHQPQHF. Full variable domain (remainder filled in from reference TRBV5-6 and TRBJ1-5): DAGVTQSPTHLIKTRGQQVTLRCSPKSGHDTVSWYQQALGQGPQFIFQYYEEEERQRGNFPDRFSGHQFPNYSSELNVNALLLGDSALYLCASSFSSHGTGHQPQHFGDGTRLSIL.

The genes are TRBV5-4 and TRBJ2-6; D is undetermined. V dropped 0 bases and J dropped 2 bases, with 9 bases sitting between them. The CDR3 contains 16 residues. From germline, CDR1 is SGHNT and CDR2 YYREEE (reference sequence). CDR3 in amino acids: CASSLALGTGANVLTF. The CDR3 DNA follows: TGTGCCAGCAGCTTGGCCCTAGGAACTGGGGCCAACGTCCTGACTTTC.

This chain connects TRBV5-4 to TRBJ1-1; 7 bases are shared with TRBD1. The CDR3 spans 16 residues. CDR1 and CDR2 (germline): SGHNT, YYREEE (reference sequence). J was trimmed by 2 bases and V by 4 bases; bases with no gene match: 11. The CDR3 region is CASSTGSNRGNTEAFF. Here the CDR3 DNA reads TGTGCCAGCAGCACAGGGAGCAACAGGGGAAACACTGAAGCTTTCTTT.

This sequence joins TRBV7-3 and TRBJ1-2; 10 bases are a match to TRBD1. Trimming removed 1 base from V and 1 base from J; junction bases left unmatched: 3. The germline gives CDR1 SGHTA, CDR2 FQGTGA. The CDR3 is 16 amino acids. CDR3 coding DNA: TGTGCCAGCAGCTTAAGCCGGGACAGGGGTAACTATGGCTACACCTTC. It codes for CASSLSRDRGNYGYTF.

The chain carries TRBV5-4 and TRBJ1-2; 8 bases map to TRBD1. In germline, CDR1 is SGHNT, CDR2 YYREEE (reference sequence). The length of the CDR3 is 15 residues. V gave up 5 bases and J gave up 6 bases; unmatched junction bases: 12. In DNA form, the CDR3 reads TGTGCCAGCAGGTCCGGGACAGGCCTACCCGATGGCTACACCTTC. Protein: CASRSGTGLPDGYTF.

V is TRBV30 and J is TRBJ2-5; D may be TRBD2 (5 bases). The germline V gene has CDR1 GTSNPN and CDR2 SVGIG (reference sequence). The CDR3 extends over 12 amino acids. V was pared by 2 bases and J by 5 bases, with 9 bases between. CDR3: CAWSWTGETQYF. In DNA, the CDR3 is TGTGCCTGGAGTTGGACGGGGGAGACCCAGTACTTC.

The chain uses TRBV15 and TRBJ1-5; D possibly corresponds to TRBD1 (5 bases). V lost 7 bases to trimming and J lost 1 base, with 14 bases between them. The CDR3 consists of 15 residues. CDR1 is LNHNV, CDR2 YYDKDF, per germline (reference sequence). For the CDR3, the DNA is TGTGCCACCAAAGCAGGGTATTCGAGCAATCAGCCCCAGCATTTT. This sequence encodes CATKAGYSSNQPQHF. The complete variable domain, with remaining parts taken from reference TRBV15 and TRBJ1-5, reads DAMVIQNPRYQVTQFGKPVTLSCSQTLNHNVMYWYQQKSSQAPKLLFHYYDKDFNNEADTPDNFQSRRPNTSFCFLDIRSPGLGDTAMYLCATKAGYSSNQPQHFGDGTRLSIL.

The V and J genes are TRBV10-3 and TRBJ1-2; possibly TRBD1 for D (6 bases). From germline, CDR1 is ENHRY and CDR2 SYGVKD. The V end lost 10 bases, the J end lost 2 bases, and 14 bases lay between the germline ends. The CDR3 extends over 13 amino acids. The DNA for the CDR3 is TGTGCCACCGCGGACAGCCCAAACTATGGCTACACCTTC. Protein product: CATADSPNYGYTF.

The chain employs TRBV6-5 and TRBJ2-1; 10 nucleotides match TRBD2. V was clipped by 7 bases and J by 7 bases; unmatched bases: 10. The CDR3 spans 15 residues. Germline CDR1 and CDR2: MNHEY and SVGAGI. This chain's CDR3 is CASKFSTSGKNEQFF. CDR3 in DNA: TGTGCCAGCAAGTTTTCCACTAGCGGGAAAAATGAGCAGTTCTTC.

The rearrangement links TRBV29-1 to TRBJ1-4, with 7 bases fitting TRBD1. This CDR3 region has 13 residues. CDR1 is SQVTM and CDR2 is ANQGSEA in the germline V gene. J was trimmed by 5 bases and V by 7 bases; bases with no gene match: 7. The CDR3 coding sequence is TGCAGCGGTGCAGGGGGGTGGAATGAAAAACTGTTTTTT. This sequence encodes CSGAGGWNEKLFF.

The rearrangement joins TRBV27 to TRBJ2-2, with 10 bases matching TRBD1. Trimming took 5 bases from V and 1 from J; bases not matched to a gene: 4. CDR3 size: 16 residues. CDR1 is MNHEY, CDR2 SMNVEV, per germline (reference sequence). CDR3 residues: CASSSRDRGNTGELFF. The CDR3 DNA reads as TGTGCCAGCAGTAGCCGGGACAGGGGGAACACCGGGGAGCTGTTTTTT.

The chain is built from TRBV9 and TRBJ2-7; tentatively, D is TRBD1 (6 bases). CDR1 and CDR2 (germline): SGDLS, YYNGEE. Trimming pared 3 bases from V and 7 bases from J, leaving 20 bases between. This CDR3 comprises 15 residues. This CDR3 reads CASSAGSSRGWEQYF. The CDR3 DNA sequence: TGTGCCAGCAGCGCCGGGTCGTCCAGGGGCTGGGAGCAGTACTTC.

The chain joins TRBV7-6 to TRBJ2-7; D is ambiguous. This CDR3 contains 14 residues. Per germline, CDR1 SGHVS and CDR2 FNYEAQ. Between the trimmed V and J ends, which lost 2 bases and 1 base, there was a span of 9 bases. CDR3 sequence (DNA): TGTGCCAGCAGCTTAAGATACGGGTCCTACGAGCAGTACTTC. As protein: CASSLRYGSYEQYF.

The chain carries TRBV4-1 and TRBJ2-5; perhaps TRBD2 as D (7 bases). Trimming took off 7 bases at V and 5 bases at J, with 17 bases between the two ends. CDR3 size: 14 residues. CDR1 and CDR2 from the germline V gene are MGHRA and YSYEKL. This CDR3 reads CASKGGQGWETQYF. The CDR3 DNA follows: TGCGCCAGCAAGGGGGGGCAGGGATGGGAGACCCAGTACTTC.

The chain couples TRBV7-9 to TRBJ2-1; 8 nucleotides match TRBD2. The length of the CDR3 is 12 residues. CDR1 SEHNR and CDR2 FQNEAQ come from the germline V gene (reference sequence). The trim removed 10 bases at V and 8 bases at J, leaving 7 bases unmatched. Here the CDR3 reads CATGRGIDEQFF. The CDR3 nucleotides are TGTGCCACCGGGAGGGGAATAGATGAGCAGTTCTTC.

The V call is TRBV5-6, the J call TRBJ2-2; 9 bases match TRBD2. The V gene's germline CDR1 is SGHDT and CDR2 YYEEEE. CDR3 length: 16 amino acids. V lost 4 bases and J lost 2; bases outside the gene matches: 6. CDR3: CASSRLAAGNTGELFF. DNA of the CDR3: TGTGCCAGCAGCCGACTAGCGGCAGGTAACACCGGGGAGCTGTTTTTT.